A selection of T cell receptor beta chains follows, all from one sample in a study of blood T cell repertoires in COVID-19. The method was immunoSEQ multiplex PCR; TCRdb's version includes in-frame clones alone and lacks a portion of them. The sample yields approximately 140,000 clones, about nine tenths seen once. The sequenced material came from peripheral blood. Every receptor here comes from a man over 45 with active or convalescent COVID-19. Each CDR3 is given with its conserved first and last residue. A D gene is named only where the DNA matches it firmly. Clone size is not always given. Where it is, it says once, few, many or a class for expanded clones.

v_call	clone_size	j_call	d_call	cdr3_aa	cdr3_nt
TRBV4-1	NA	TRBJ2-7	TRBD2	CASSRVGTSDGEQYF	TGCGCCAGCAGCCGAGTGGGGACTAGCGATGGCGAGCAGTACTTC
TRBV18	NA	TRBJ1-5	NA	CASSPGAWGSNQPQHF	TGTGCCAGCTCACCGGGGGCGTGGGGAAGCAATCAGCCCCAGCATTTT
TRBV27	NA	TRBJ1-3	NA	CASRLSSSSGNTIYF	TGTGCCAGCCGACTATCTTCAAGCTCTGGAAACACCATATATTTT
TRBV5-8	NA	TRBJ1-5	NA	CASSPQGQGVQPQHF	TGTGCCAGCAGTCCACAGGGCCAGGGTGTTCAGCCCCAGCATTTT
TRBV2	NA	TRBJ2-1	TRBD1	CASRDRGAYNEQFF	TGTGCCAGCCGCGACAGGGGGGCTTACAATGAGCAGTTCTTC
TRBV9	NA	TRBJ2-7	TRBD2	CASSVGGTSGLYEQYF	TGTGCCAGCAGCGTAGGAGGGACTAGCGGACTTTACGAGCAGTACTTC
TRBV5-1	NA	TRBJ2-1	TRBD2	CASRSTGTTNNEQFF	TGCGCCAGCAGATCCACCGGGACTACTAACAATGAGCAGTTCTTC
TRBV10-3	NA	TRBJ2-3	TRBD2	CAISAFGLAGGLSTDTQYF	TGTGCCATCAGCGCTTTCGGACTAGCGGGAGGCCTTAGCACAGATACGCAGTATTTT
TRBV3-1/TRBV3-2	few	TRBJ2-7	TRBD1	CASSQTGGTYEQYF	TGTGCCAGCAGTCAAACAGGGGGGACCTACGAGCAGTACTTC
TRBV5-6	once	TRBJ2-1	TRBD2	CASSLWTSGSRRNEQFF	TGTGCCAGCAGCTTGTGGACTAGCGGGAGCAGGAGGAATGAGCAGTTCTTC
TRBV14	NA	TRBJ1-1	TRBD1	CASSQRQGWTEAFF	TGTGCCAGCAGCCAAAGACAGGGGTGGACTGAAGCTTTCTTT
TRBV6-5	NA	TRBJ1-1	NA	CASSYSYTVMNTEAFF	TGTGCCAGCAGTTACTCATATACAGTGATGAACACTGAAGCTTTCTTT
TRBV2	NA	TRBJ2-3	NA	CASPVSGGGTDTQYF	TGTGCCAGTCCTGTTAGCGGAGGGGGCACAGATACGCAGTATTTT
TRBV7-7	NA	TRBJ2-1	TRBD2	CASSLGRTSGRGLTNEQFF	TGTGCTAGCAGCCTCGGTCGGACTAGCGGGAGAGGGTTAACCAATGAGCAGTTCTTC
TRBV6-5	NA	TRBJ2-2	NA	CASRKTALNTGELFF	TGTGCCAGCAGGAAGACAGCTTTAAACACCGGGGAGCTGTTTTTT
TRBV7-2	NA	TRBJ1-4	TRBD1	CASSRRTGTITNEKLFF	TGTGCCAGCAGCCGCCGGACAGGGACGATAACTAATGAAAAACTGTTTTTT
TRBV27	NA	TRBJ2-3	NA	CASRDTGSSTDTQYF	TGTGCCAGCAGGGATACGGGATCTAGCACAGATACGCAGTATTTT
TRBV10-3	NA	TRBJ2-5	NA	CAISERQGGGETQYF	TGTGCCATCAGTGAAAGACAGGGCGGGGGGGAGACCCAGTACTTC